The clone carrying this T cell receptor (beta chain) has only a few counts. Other DNA sequences in this specimen translate into the identical CDR3. Trimming stripped 4 bases from V and 2 bases from J, with 5 bases between. The CDR3 totals 13 residues. Germline CDR1 and CDR2: MNHEY and SMNVEV (reference sequence). This sample was included in a study of shared clonotypes between healthy human individuals. TCRdb keeps only in-frame clones here, not all; method: immunoSEQ multiplex PCR. The table shows millions of clones, with approximately 94% occurring only once. CD45RO-negative, CCR7-selected cells formed the naive CD8 fraction, which excluded terminally differentiated effector memory CD45RA+ cells.

The chain couples TRBV27 to TRBJ2-2; no definite D call. Sequenced: naive CD8+ T cells from PBMCs. The TCR comes from a young man in good health. Some clones in this sample may be carry-over from other donors' samples. The CDR3 DNA is TGTGCCAGCAGTTCAGCTAACACCGGGGAGCTGTTTTTT. Its translation is CASSSANTGELFF.